This T cell receptor beta chain was retrieved from a study of cytomegalovirus exposure and HLA in healthy donors. The V and J ends lost 0 bases and 8 bases respectively, with 13 bases between them. Germline CDR1 is MNHEY and CDR2 is SVGAGI. The CDR3 runs to 14 residues. PCR amplification relied on 60 Vbeta primers (plus 13 Jbeta primers). Profiled with immunoSEQ multiplex PCR; TCRdb holds only in-frame clones, not every one. The sample carries some 140,000 clones, about 76% recorded once. Specimen: PBMCs. This rearrangement joins TRBV6-5 to TRBJ1-1; D ambiguous. The TCR originated in a female donor in good health and CMV-seronegative. CDR3 protein: CASSYSGGHREAFF. In nucleotides, the CDR3 is TGTGCCAGCAGTTACTCGGGAGGCCACAGAGAAGCTTTCTTT.